Listed below are T cell receptor beta chains from one sample, sequenced in a study of human T cells and chemical hapten exposure. TCRdb fed the RACE reads into MiXCR, producing one record per CDR3 protein. The sample includes about 41,000 distinct CDR3 sequences, over 3% of them seen just once. The sequencing used whole blood, collected in connection with sensitization to the hapten diphenylcyclopropenone (DPC). Receptor source: a man in his forties with alopecia areata. Some clones in this sample may be carry-over from other donors' samples. Each CDR3 is given with its conserved first and last residue. A D gene is named only where the DNA matches it firmly. Clone size is stated in some rows and not others, as once, few, many or a class when expanded.

j_call: TRBJ1-2
v_call: TRBV18
d_call: NA
clone_size: NA
cdr3_nt: TGTGCCAGCTCACCAAGCTACAGCCATGGCTACACCTTC
cdr3_aa: CASSPSYSHGYTF

j_call: TRBJ2-1
v_call: TRBV20-1
d_call: TRBD2
clone_size: few
cdr3_nt: TGCAGTGCTAGAGGGGATAGCGGGAGGATCTCCTACAATGAGCAGTTCTTC
cdr3_aa: CSARGDSGRISYNEQFF

j_call: TRBJ1-5
v_call: TRBV7-9
d_call: NA
clone_size: many
cdr3_nt: TGTGCCAGCAGCAGTAGTGACGAATATAGCAATCAGCCCCAGCATTTT
cdr3_aa: CASSSSDEYSNQPQHF

j_call: TRBJ2-3
v_call: TRBV25-1
d_call: NA
clone_size: many
cdr3_nt: TGTGCCAGCAGAGGAGCGGGCACAGATACGCAGTATTTT
cdr3_aa: CASRGAGTDTQYF

j_call: TRBJ2-3
v_call: TRBV9
d_call: NA
clone_size: many
cdr3_nt: TGTGCCAGCGGGGGACTTATCACAGATACGCAGTATTTT
cdr3_aa: CASGGLITDTQYF

j_call: TRBJ2-7
v_call: TRBV4-1
d_call: TRBD1
clone_size: many
cdr3_nt: TGCGCCAGCAGCCAAGGAACCGGACAGGGAATCCCCTACGAGCAGTACTTC
cdr3_aa: CASSQGTGQGIPYEQYF

j_call: TRBJ2-5
v_call: TRBV20-1
d_call: TRBD1
clone_size: many
cdr3_nt: TGCAGTGCTAGACTCCCTGGGAGACAGGGGGAGACCCAGTACTTC
cdr3_aa: CSARLPGRQGETQYF

j_call: TRBJ2-3
v_call: TRBV6-6
d_call: TRBD2
clone_size: many
cdr3_nt: TGTGCCAGCAGTTACGCTCCTAGCGGGAGGGCCGTAGATACGCAGTATTTT
cdr3_aa: CASSYAPSGRAVDTQYF

j_call: TRBJ2-3
v_call: TRBV28
d_call: TRBD1
clone_size: many
cdr3_nt: TGTGCCAGCAGTTTCGGACAGGGGGCAGATACGCAGTATTTT
cdr3_aa: CASSFGQGADTQYF

j_call: TRBJ2-3
v_call: TRBV11-2
d_call: NA
clone_size: many
cdr3_nt: TGTGCCAGCAGCGCGAGTCTAGCTCGGGGCACAGATACGCAGTATTTT
cdr3_aa: CASSASLARGTDTQYF

j_call: TRBJ2-1
v_call: TRBV7-2
d_call: NA
clone_size: many
cdr3_nt: TGTGCCAGCAGCTTGATCACCGGGATTACCAATGAGCACTTCTTC
cdr3_aa: CASSLITGITNEHFF

j_call: TRBJ1-2
v_call: TRBV12-3/TRBV12-4
d_call: TRBD1
clone_size: many
cdr3_nt: TGTGCCAGCAGTTTATTCGGACAGGGGAGTCATGGCTACACCTTC
cdr3_aa: CASSLFGQGSHGYTF

j_call: TRBJ2-2
v_call: TRBV4-1
d_call: NA
clone_size: many
cdr3_nt: TGCGCCAGCAGCCATCCGACCCCCGGACTCGGGGAGCTGTTTTTT
cdr3_aa: CASSHPTPGLGELFF

j_call: TRBJ2-2
v_call: TRBV12-3/TRBV12-4
d_call: NA
clone_size: many
cdr3_nt: TGTGCCAGCAGTTTGCCTAGTCCTTTCGGGGAGCTGTTTTTT
cdr3_aa: CASSLPSPFGELFF

j_call: TRBJ1-1
v_call: TRBV7-8
d_call: TRBD1
clone_size: NA
cdr3_nt: TGTGCCAGCAGCTGGCCTATAGGGACAGGGGACACTGAAGCTTTCTTT
cdr3_aa: CASSWPIGTGDTEAFF

j_call: TRBJ2-1
v_call: TRBV6-5
d_call: TRBD2
clone_size: many
cdr3_nt: TGTGCCAGCAGTCCCTACGGCGAGCGGGAGATAAGTGAGCAGTTCTTC
cdr3_aa: CASSPYGEREISEQFF

j_call: TRBJ1-1
v_call: TRBV20-1
d_call: NA
clone_size: many
cdr3_nt: TGCAGTGCGGGGTCGGGGCGGGGAATGAACACTGAAGCTTTCTTT
cdr3_aa: CSAGSGRGMNTEAFF

j_call: TRBJ2-5
v_call: TRBV12-3/TRBV12-4
d_call: NA
clone_size: many
cdr3_nt: TGTGCCAGCAGTGCTACCATCGAGACCCAGTACTTC
cdr3_aa: CASSATIETQYF

j_call: TRBJ1-2
v_call: TRBV5-6
d_call: NA
clone_size: medium-sized
cdr3_nt: TGTGCCAGCAGCGACACCGGAGTTCATGGCTACACCTTC
cdr3_aa: CASSDTGVHGYTF

j_call: TRBJ2-5
v_call: TRBV28
d_call: TRBD2
clone_size: many
cdr3_nt: TGTGCCAGCAGGCCCCGGGGAGCGGGAGGGCCAATAGAGACCCAGTACTTC
cdr3_aa: CASRPRGAGGPIETQYF

j_call: TRBJ2-3
v_call: TRBV20-1
d_call: NA
clone_size: many
cdr3_nt: TGCAGTGCTAGAAAGGCGCTGAGGGATCGGCCAGATACGCAGTATTTT
cdr3_aa: CSARKALRDRPDTQYF

j_call: TRBJ2-1
v_call: TRBV9
d_call: NA
clone_size: once
cdr3_nt: TGTGCCAGCAGCGTCTCGGGACTCCCGAGCTCCTACAATGAGCAGTTCTTC
cdr3_aa: CASSVSGLPSSYNEQFF

j_call: TRBJ2-7
v_call: TRBV5-1
d_call: TRBD2
clone_size: many
cdr3_nt: TGCGCCAGCAGCGGAAGCGGGGCTCGGTACTTC
cdr3_aa: CASSGSGARYF

j_call: TRBJ2-1
v_call: TRBV7-9
d_call: NA
clone_size: NA
cdr3_nt: TGTGCCAGCAGCTCTGCTAGCGTCGGGGGCTACAATGAGCAGTTCTTC
cdr3_aa: CASSSASVGGYNEQFF

j_call: TRBJ2-7
v_call: TRBV9
d_call: TRBD2
clone_size: many
cdr3_nt: TGTGCCAGCAGCCCCCGTTCTAGCGGGAGTCCCGAGCAGTACTTC
cdr3_aa: CASSPRSSGSPEQYF

j_call: TRBJ2-3
v_call: TRBV19
d_call: NA
clone_size: many
cdr3_nt: TGTGCCAGTAAGCCTTACACTAGCACAGATACGCAGTATTTT
cdr3_aa: CASKPYTSTDTQYF

j_call: TRBJ2-7
v_call: TRBV20-1
d_call: TRBD2
clone_size: many
cdr3_nt: TGCAGTGCCGCCGACTATGGCAGGGCTAGCGGCTACGAGCAGTACTTC
cdr3_aa: CSAADYGRASGYEQYF

j_call: TRBJ2-1
v_call: TRBV3-1
d_call: NA
clone_size: many
cdr3_nt: TGTGCCAGCAGCCAAGACTTAAGCAACTCTGAGCAGTTCTTC
cdr3_aa: CASSQDLSNSEQFF

j_call: TRBJ2-3
v_call: TRBV28
d_call: TRBD1
clone_size: many
cdr3_nt: TGTGCCAGCATCAGGGGGAGTCGTACAGATACGCAGTATTTT
cdr3_aa: CASIRGSRTDTQYF

j_call: TRBJ2-2
v_call: TRBV6-1
d_call: NA
clone_size: many
cdr3_nt: TGTGCCAGCAGTCCCGGGACATCCCACCGGGTCGCCGGGGAGCTGTTTTTT
cdr3_aa: CASSPGTSHRVAGELFF

j_call: TRBJ2-3
v_call: TRBV25-1
d_call: TRBD2
clone_size: many
cdr3_nt: TGTGCCAGCAGTGAAGTGCGGGAGGGCCGCGCAGATACGCAGTATTTT
cdr3_aa: CASSEVREGRADTQYF

j_call: TRBJ2-4
v_call: TRBV27
d_call: NA
clone_size: many
cdr3_nt: TGTGCCAGCAGTGCTCGACAGGCCCTAAAAAACATTCAGTACTTC
cdr3_aa: CASSARQALKNIQYF

j_call: TRBJ2-7
v_call: TRBV6-5
d_call: TRBD2
clone_size: many
cdr3_nt: TGTGCCAGCAGAACCCTGATAGCGGGGACCTACGAGCAGTACTTC
cdr3_aa: CASRTLIAGTYEQYF

j_call: TRBJ1-1
v_call: TRBV11-3
d_call: NA
clone_size: many
cdr3_nt: TGTGCCAGCAGCTACACAGGGAACACTGAAGCTTTCTTT
cdr3_aa: CASSYTGNTEAFF

j_call: TRBJ2-1
v_call: TRBV29-1
d_call: NA
clone_size: many
cdr3_nt: TGCAGCGTCGGCTACGGGAATGAGCAGTTCTTC
cdr3_aa: CSVGYGNEQFF

j_call: TRBJ1-2
v_call: TRBV12-3/TRBV12-4
d_call: TRBD1
clone_size: NA
cdr3_nt: TGTGCCAGCAGCTCACAGGGGGCGGCTAACTATGGCTACACCTTC
cdr3_aa: CASSSQGAANYGYTF

j_call: TRBJ2-5
v_call: TRBV14
d_call: NA
clone_size: NA
cdr3_nt: TGTGCCAGCAGCCAAGATCTCCTCCCCCAAGAGACCCAGTACTTC
cdr3_aa: CASSQDLLPQETQYF

j_call: TRBJ1-1
v_call: TRBV27
d_call: NA
clone_size: many
cdr3_nt: TGTGCCAGCAGTTTACTGGGGGCTGAAGCTTTCTTT
cdr3_aa: CASSLLGAEAFF

j_call: TRBJ2-7
v_call: TRBV12-3/TRBV12-4
d_call: NA
clone_size: many
cdr3_nt: TGTGCCAGCAGCTCCGGTGGGGTTTTATACGAGCAGTACTTC
cdr3_aa: CASSSGGVLYEQYF

j_call: TRBJ2-7
v_call: TRBV7-9
d_call: NA
clone_size: many
cdr3_nt: TGTGCCAGCAGCCTCCCGGATGCTCGAACCTACGAGCAGTACTTC
cdr3_aa: CASSLPDARTYEQYF

j_call: TRBJ2-4
v_call: TRBV5-5
d_call: NA
clone_size: many
cdr3_nt: TGTGCCAGCAGCTTGGCCGGGGGAGCCGGCAGGGCCAAAAACATTCAGTACTTC
cdr3_aa: CASSLAGGAGRAKNIQYF

j_call: TRBJ2-3
v_call: TRBV20-1
d_call: NA
clone_size: many
cdr3_nt: TGCAGTGCTAGAGACCCCCGAGGGACTTTTGATACGCAGTATTTT
cdr3_aa: CSARDPRGTFDTQYF

j_call: TRBJ1-2
v_call: TRBV6-1
d_call: NA
clone_size: few
cdr3_nt: TGTGCCAGCAGTGAAATGCCCCCGAGGGGAAGGGGTTACTATGGCTACACCTTC
cdr3_aa: CASSEMPPRGRGYYGYTF

j_call: TRBJ2-1
v_call: TRBV12-3/TRBV12-4
d_call: NA
clone_size: many
cdr3_nt: TGTGCCAGCAGTTCTTACGGGCGGATGAACAATGAGCAGTTCTTC
cdr3_aa: CASSSYGRMNNEQFF

j_call: TRBJ2-3
v_call: TRBV20-1
d_call: NA
clone_size: many
cdr3_nt: TGCAGTGCTAGAGATACCAGGGCCCCAGATACGCAGTATTTT
cdr3_aa: CSARDTRAPDTQYF

j_call: TRBJ1-1
v_call: TRBV29-1
d_call: NA
clone_size: many
cdr3_nt: TGCAGCGTTGAGGGACTGAGATCGAACACTGAAGCTTTCTTT
cdr3_aa: CSVEGLRSNTEAFF

j_call: TRBJ2-7
v_call: TRBV5-1
d_call: NA
clone_size: many
cdr3_nt: TGCGCCAGCAGCTTGGGCCTTCTTGCGGGCTTCACCTACGAGCAGTACTTC
cdr3_aa: CASSLGLLAGFTYEQYF

j_call: TRBJ2-2
v_call: TRBV7-3
d_call: NA
clone_size: many
cdr3_nt: TGTGCCAGCAGCCCCTTAAGACAAGACACCGGGGAGCTGTTTTTT
cdr3_aa: CASSPLRQDTGELFF

j_call: TRBJ2-4
v_call: TRBV28
d_call: NA
clone_size: many
cdr3_nt: TGTGCCATCAGTTCGGCCAAAAACATTCAGTACTTC
cdr3_aa: CAISSAKNIQYF

j_call: TRBJ2-5
v_call: TRBV12-3/TRBV12-4
d_call: TRBD1
clone_size: few
cdr3_nt: TGTGCCAGCAGTTCCGGGACAGGGGGCCCCAGGGGGAACCAGTACTTC
cdr3_aa: CASSSGTGGPRGNQYF

j_call: TRBJ2-5
v_call: TRBV5-1
d_call: NA
clone_size: many
cdr3_nt: TGCGCCAGCAGCCAACAAGAGACCCAGTACTTC
cdr3_aa: CASSQQETQYF